This TCR beta chain was documented in a study of patients and donors after allogeneic stem cell transplantation. TCRdb reanalysed the RT-PCR reads using MiXCR and keeps one entry per CDR3 protein. Of 110,000 or so distinct CDR3 sequences detected, approximately 40% appear once; the ten largest clones hold approximately 30%. In its sample, this clonotype was seen a few times. CDR3 size: 13 residues. The V end lost 3 bases, the J end lost 4 bases, and 7 bases lay between the germline ends. CDR1 is LGHNA, CDR2 YSLEER, per germline. This receptor was obtained from a human donor who was either an allogeneic HSCT recipient or a stem cell or donor lymphocyte infusion donor (not recorded which). It is not recorded whose cells these are; they may come from a transplant donor. The sequenced sample was blood, either unsorted or a sorted T cell fraction (not recorded which). The chain is built from TRBV4-3 and TRBJ1-3; no clear D gene. This CDR3 reads CASSQAMGNTIYF. As DNA, the CDR3 is TGCGCCAGCAGCCAGGCGATGGGAAACACCATATATTTT.